This is a list of T cell receptor beta chains from one sample in a study of control samples from healthy donors and cancer patients. Data came from immunoSEQ multiplex PCR; TCRdb stores just in-frame clones and leaves some out. The data contain 100,000 to 150,000 clones, approximately 92% of them singletons. Sample: PBMCs. The receptors stem from a man older than 75 with head and neck cancer. The CDR3 runs from the conserved cysteine through the conserved F or W. Each record gives: D gene, J gene, V gene, clone size, CDR3 protein, CDR3 DNA. D genes are given only for firm matches. Clone size is not always given. Where it is, it says once, few, many or a class for expanded clones.

d_call: .
j_call: TRBJ1-3
v_call: TRBV12-5
clone_size: .
cdr3_aa: CASGLGEGSPGNTIYF
cdr3_nt: TGTGCTAGTGGTTTGGGAGAGGGAAGTCCTGGAAACACCATATATTTT

d_call: .
j_call: TRBJ1-6
v_call: TRBV19
clone_size: .
cdr3_aa: CASSIQHSLGSPLHF
cdr3_nt: TGTGCCAGTAGTATTCAACACAGTTTGGGATCACCCCTCCACTTT

d_call: TRBD1
j_call: TRBJ1-2
v_call: TRBV18
clone_size: .
cdr3_aa: CASSPRTGGPNYGYTF
cdr3_nt: TGTGCCAGCTCACCACGGACAGGGGGCCCCAACTATGGCTACACCTTC

d_call: TRBD2
j_call: TRBJ2-7
v_call: TRBV11-2
clone_size: .
cdr3_aa: CASSPRVAGGSFPYEQYF
cdr3_nt: TGTGCCAGCAGCCCACGGGTAGCGGGAGGCTCCTTCCCCTACGAGCAGTACTTC

d_call: .
j_call: TRBJ2-1
v_call: TRBV29-1
clone_size: .
cdr3_aa: CSPGRVEQFF
cdr3_nt: TGCAGCCCCGGCAGGGTAGAGCAGTTCTTC

d_call: .
j_call: TRBJ2-7
v_call: TRBV19
clone_size: .
cdr3_aa: CASSPTFSYEQYF
cdr3_nt: TGTGCCAGTAGTCCGACATTCTCCTACGAGCAGTACTTC

d_call: .
j_call: TRBJ1-3
v_call: TRBV7-9
clone_size: once
cdr3_aa: CASSPGQGNTIYF
cdr3_nt: TGTGCCAGCAGCCCTGGGCAGGGAAACACCATATATTTT

d_call: TRBD2
j_call: TRBJ2-7
v_call: TRBV7-2
clone_size: .
cdr3_aa: CASSREGLAGREQYF
cdr3_nt: TGTGCCAGCAGCAGGGAGGGACTAGCGGGAAGGGAGCAGTACTTC

d_call: .
j_call: TRBJ1-1
v_call: TRBV9
clone_size: .
cdr3_aa: CASSVDLKYTEAFF
cdr3_nt: TGTGCCAGCAGCGTCGACCTCAAATACACTGAAGCTTTCTTT

d_call: TRBD2
j_call: TRBJ2-7
v_call: TRBV7-2
clone_size: .
cdr3_aa: CASSLGTSGSYEQYF
cdr3_nt: TGTGCCAGCAGCTTGGGGACTAGCGGATCCTACGAGCAGTACTTC

d_call: .
j_call: TRBJ1-2
v_call: TRBV19
clone_size: .
cdr3_aa: CASSSGYGYTF
cdr3_nt: TGTGCCAGTTCCTCAGGGTATGGCTACACCTTC

d_call: .
j_call: TRBJ2-7
v_call: TRBV7-2
clone_size: .
cdr3_aa: CASSLAGPSSYEQYF
cdr3_nt: TGTGCCAGCAGCTTAGCGGGACCGAGCTCCTACGAGCAGTACTTC

d_call: .
j_call: TRBJ2-7
v_call: TRBV5-4
clone_size: .
cdr3_aa: CASSLDTSYEQYF
cdr3_nt: TGTGCCAGCAGCTTGGACACCTCCTACGAGCAGTACTTC

d_call: TRBD2
j_call: TRBJ2-7
v_call: TRBV3-1/TRBV3-2
clone_size: .
cdr3_aa: CASSPSGRSHEQYF
cdr3_nt: TGTGCCAGCAGCCCGAGCGGGAGGTCCCACGAGCAGTACTTC

d_call: .
j_call: TRBJ2-7
v_call: TRBV6-6
clone_size: .
cdr3_aa: CASSRTGEQYF
cdr3_nt: TGTGCCAGCAGCAGGACGGGAGAGCAGTACTTC

d_call: .
j_call: TRBJ1-6
v_call: TRBV9
clone_size: .
cdr3_aa: CASSVTRGGNSPLHF
cdr3_nt: TGTGCCAGCAGCGTAACCAGGGGTGGTAATTCACCCCTCCACTTT

d_call: .
j_call: TRBJ1-3
v_call: TRBV30
clone_size: .
cdr3_aa: CAWSVGGFGNTIYF
cdr3_nt: TGTGCCTGGAGTGTCGGCGGGTTTGGAAACACCATATATTTT

d_call: .
j_call: TRBJ2-5
v_call: TRBV10-3
clone_size: .
cdr3_aa: CAISEADRTQYF
cdr3_nt: TGTGCCATCAGTGAGGCCGACAGGACCCAGTACTTC

d_call: .
j_call: TRBJ1-2
v_call: TRBV12-3/TRBV12-4
clone_size: once
cdr3_aa: CASSPQGNYGYTF
cdr3_nt: TGTGCCAGCAGTCCCCAGGGGAACTATGGCTACACCTTC

d_call: TRBD2
j_call: TRBJ2-1
v_call: TRBV2
clone_size: .
cdr3_aa: CASSRTSGGRVNEQFF
cdr3_nt: TGTGCCAGCAGCCGGACTAGCGGGGGTCGTGTAAATGAGCAGTTCTTC

d_call: .
j_call: TRBJ2-1
v_call: TRBV6-5
clone_size: .
cdr3_aa: CASGAPSSYNEQFF
cdr3_nt: TGTGCCAGCGGAGCGCCCAGCTCCTACAATGAGCAGTTCTTC

d_call: TRBD1
j_call: TRBJ1-1
v_call: TRBV5-1
clone_size: once
cdr3_aa: CASSLVAGGANMNTEAFF
cdr3_nt: TGCGCCAGCAGCTTGGTTGCAGGGGGAGCCAACATGAACACTGAAGCTTTCTTT

d_call: .
j_call: TRBJ1-5
v_call: TRBV2
clone_size: .
cdr3_aa: CATNSGGLSNQPQHF
cdr3_nt: TGTGCCACAAATTCCGGGGGCCTAAGCAATCAGCCCCAGCATTTT

d_call: TRBD2
j_call: TRBJ2-1
v_call: TRBV27
clone_size: .
cdr3_aa: CASTTPGLGSPFF
cdr3_nt: TGTGCCAGCACTACGCCGGGACTAGGATCGCCGTTCTTC

d_call: TRBD1
j_call: TRBJ2-3
v_call: TRBV6-5
clone_size: .
cdr3_aa: CASSNRGLVADTQYF
cdr3_nt: TGTGCCAGCAGTAACAGGGGGCTTGTCGCAGATACGCAGTATTTT

d_call: TRBD1
j_call: TRBJ1-1
v_call: TRBV4-3
clone_size: .
cdr3_aa: CASSRDSMNTEAFF
cdr3_nt: TGCGCCAGCAGCCGGGACAGTATGAACACTGAAGCTTTCTTT

d_call: TRBD1
j_call: TRBJ1-6
v_call: TRBV12-3/TRBV12-4
clone_size: .
cdr3_aa: CASSDRGNSPLHF
cdr3_nt: TGTGCCAGCAGTGACAGGGGAAACTCACCCCTCCACTTT

d_call: .
j_call: TRBJ1-4
v_call: TRBV5-1
clone_size: .
cdr3_aa: CASSFGGTNEKLFF
cdr3_nt: TGCGCCAGCAGCTTTGGGGGGACTAATGAAAAACTGTTTTTT

d_call: .
j_call: TRBJ1-3
v_call: TRBV11-3
clone_size: .
cdr3_aa: CASSLNSGNTIYF
cdr3_nt: TGTGCCAGCAGCTTAAACTCTGGAAACACCATATATTTT

d_call: TRBD2
j_call: TRBJ2-1
v_call: TRBV14
clone_size: .
cdr3_aa: CASGTSGSVNEQFF
cdr3_nt: TGTGCCAGCGGAACTAGCGGGAGTGTCAATGAGCAGTTCTTC

d_call: .
j_call: TRBJ2-6
v_call: TRBV5-6
clone_size: .
cdr3_aa: CASSASSGANVLTF
cdr3_nt: TGTGCCAGCTCGGCGAGTTCTGGGGCCAACGTCCTGACTTTC

d_call: TRBD1
j_call: TRBJ1-6
v_call: TRBV6-1
clone_size: .
cdr3_aa: CASSERLAGTGYSPLHF
cdr3_nt: TGTGCCAGCAGTGAGAGGCTTGCAGGGACAGGTTATTCACCCCTCCACTTT

d_call: .
j_call: TRBJ2-6
v_call: TRBV2
clone_size: .
cdr3_aa: CASTSTWELVPGANVLTF
cdr3_nt: TGTGCCAGCACCTCCACCTGGGAGCTTGTGCCGGGGGCCAACGTCCTGACTTTC

d_call: TRBD2
j_call: TRBJ2-5
v_call: TRBV7-8
clone_size: once
cdr3_aa: CASSPPLSGGGTQYF
cdr3_nt: TGTGCCAGCAGCCCGCCCCTTTCGGGCGGGGGGACCCAGTACTTC

d_call: TRBD1
j_call: TRBJ1-2
v_call: TRBV18
clone_size: .
cdr3_aa: CASSPTGESYGYTF
cdr3_nt: TGTGCCAGCTCACCAACAGGGGAGAGCTATGGCTACACCTTC

d_call: TRBD1
j_call: TRBJ1-1
v_call: TRBV27
clone_size: .
cdr3_aa: CASSLNRGPTEAFF
cdr3_nt: TGTGCCAGCAGTTTAAACAGGGGGCCCACTGAAGCTTTCTTT

d_call: .
j_call: TRBJ2-5
v_call: TRBV6-1
clone_size: .
cdr3_aa: CASSELPGPQETQYF
cdr3_nt: TGTGCCAGCAGTGAACTCCCAGGCCCCCAAGAGACCCAGTACTTC

d_call: .
j_call: TRBJ2-7
v_call: TRBV14
clone_size: .
cdr3_aa: CASSQDITGYEQYF
cdr3_nt: TGTGCCAGCAGCCAAGACATTACGGGCTACGAGCAGTACTTC

d_call: TRBD2
j_call: TRBJ2-3
v_call: TRBV30
clone_size: .
cdr3_aa: CAWSRQAGGRTQYF
cdr3_nt: TGTGCCTGGAGTAGGCAAGCGGGGGGGCGAACGCAGTATTTT

d_call: .
j_call: TRBJ1-4
v_call: TRBV12-3/TRBV12-4
clone_size: .
cdr3_aa: CASSGREKLFF
cdr3_nt: TGTGCCAGCAGTGGGAGGGAAAAACTGTTTTTT

d_call: .
j_call: TRBJ1-1
v_call: TRBV10-1
clone_size: .
cdr3_aa: CASSAGSHTEAFF
cdr3_nt: TGCGCCAGCAGCGCAGGGTCACACACTGAAGCTTTCTTT

d_call: .
j_call: TRBJ2-2
v_call: TRBV6-1
clone_size: .
cdr3_aa: CASSEGVLTGELFF
cdr3_nt: TGTGCCAGCAGTGAAGGAGTCCTCACCGGGGAGCTGTTTTTT

d_call: .
j_call: TRBJ2-1
v_call: TRBV7-2
clone_size: .
cdr3_aa: CASEGWGRGAPRSYNEQFF
cdr3_nt: TGTGCCAGCGAAGGTTGGGGCAGGGGGGCCCCTAGGAGTTACAATGAGCAGTTCTTC

d_call: .
j_call: TRBJ2-7
v_call: TRBV7-9
clone_size: .
cdr3_aa: CASRAVGVEQYF
cdr3_nt: TGTGCCAGCAGAGCAGTGGGGGTTGAGCAGTACTTC

d_call: .
j_call: TRBJ2-3
v_call: TRBV7-6
clone_size: .
cdr3_aa: CASSLAIEPTDTQYF
cdr3_nt: TGTGCCAGCAGCTTAGCGATCGAACCCACAGATACGCAGTATTTT

d_call: TRBD1
j_call: TRBJ2-5
v_call: TRBV27
clone_size: .
cdr3_aa: CASSLTGGNYETQYF
cdr3_nt: TGTGCCAGCAGTTTGACAGGGGGGAATTACGAGACCCAGTACTTC

d_call: TRBD2
j_call: TRBJ2-5
v_call: TRBV9
clone_size: .
cdr3_aa: CASSVFSGMVGETQYF
cdr3_nt: TGTGCCAGCAGCGTATTTAGCGGGATGGTTGGGGAGACCCAGTACTTC

d_call: .
j_call: TRBJ1-6
v_call: TRBV5-6
clone_size: .
cdr3_aa: CASSPVPGATSPLHF
cdr3_nt: TGTGCCAGCAGCCCTGTCCCTGGGGCAACTTCACCCCTCCACTTT